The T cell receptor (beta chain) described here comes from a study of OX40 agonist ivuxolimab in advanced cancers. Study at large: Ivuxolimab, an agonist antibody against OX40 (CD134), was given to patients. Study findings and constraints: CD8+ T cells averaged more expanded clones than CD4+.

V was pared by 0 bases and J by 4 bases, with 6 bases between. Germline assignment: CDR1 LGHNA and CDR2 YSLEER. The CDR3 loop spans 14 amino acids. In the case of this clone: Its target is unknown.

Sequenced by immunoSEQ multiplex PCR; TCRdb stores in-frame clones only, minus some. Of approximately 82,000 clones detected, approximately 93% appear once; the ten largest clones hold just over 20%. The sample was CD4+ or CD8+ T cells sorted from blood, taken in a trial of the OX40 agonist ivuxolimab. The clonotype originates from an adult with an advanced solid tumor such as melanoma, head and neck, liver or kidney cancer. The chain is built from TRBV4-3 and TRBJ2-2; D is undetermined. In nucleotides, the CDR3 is TGCGCCAGCAGCCAAGAGGCAGTCACCGGGGAGCTGTTTTTT. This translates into CASSQEAVTGELFF.